These 16 T cell receptor beta chains were sequenced from one sample in a study of blood T cell repertoires in COVID-19. Sequencing used immunoSEQ multiplex PCR; TCRdb keeps in-frame clones, though not all of them. This table holds some 74,000 clones, roughly 84% found once. The sequenced sample consisted of peripheral blood. Source of these receptors: a man older than 75 with acute or convalescent COVID-19.

V gene TRBV7-9 combines with J gene TRBJ1-3; D unresolved. In germline, CDR1 is SEHNR, CDR2 FQNEAQ (reference sequence). Trimming removed 2 bases from V and 5 bases from J, with 7 bases in between. This CDR3 contains 13 residues. CDR3 amino acids: CASSLTGRNTIYF. DNA of the CDR3: TGTGCCAGCAGCTTAACCGGGAGAAACACCATATATTTT. Full variable domain (missing parts from reference TRBV7-9 and TRBJ1-3): DTGVSQNPRHKITKRGQNVTFRCDPISEHNRLYWYRQTLGQGPEFLTYFQNEAQLEKSRLLSDRFSAERPKGSFSTLEIQRTEQGDSAMYLCASSLTGRNTIYFGEGSWLTVV.

The CDR3 reads CASSPGTGTYGYTF. CDR3 DNA sequence: TGCGCCAGCAGCCCTGGGACAGGCACCTATGGCTACACCTTC. The chain uses TRBV4-1 and TRBJ1-2, with 8 positions matching TRBD1. This CDR3 has 14 residues. Germline V gene lookup returns CDR1 MGHRA and CDR2 YSYEKL. V lost 4 bases to trimming and J lost 4 bases; unmatched junction nucleotides: 5.

This chain connects TRBV3-1 (or the pseudogene TRBV3-2) to TRBJ2-3; 14 bases align to TRBD2. Germline CDR1 reads LGHDT; CDR2 reads YNNKEL (reference sequence). The CDR3 covers 16 residues. V trimming: 5 bases; J trimming: 2 bases; junction bases outside the gene matches: 3. In DNA, the CDR3 is TGTGCCAGCAGCGGACTAGCGGGAGGTATCACAGATACGCAGTATTTT. It translates to CASSGLAGGITDTQYF.

The chain combines TRBV12-5 with TRBJ2-1; a possible D gene is TRBD1 (6 bases). V lost 1 base, J lost 0 bases, and 13 bases lay in between. Germline CDR1 LGHNT, CDR2 FRNRAP. The CDR3 sequence is 17 residues long. The CDR3 is CASGLGPSDSSYNEQFF. In DNA form, the CDR3 reads TGTGCTAGTGGTTTGGGGCCTTCGGACAGCTCCTACAATGAGCAGTTCTTC. The whole variable domain, filled in from reference TRBV12-5 and TRBJ2-1, reads DARVTQTPRHKVTEMGQEVTMRCQPILGHNTVFWYRQTMMQGLELLAYFRNRAPLDDSGMPKDRFSAEMPDATLATLKIQPSEPRDSAVYFCASGLGPSDSSYNEQFFGPGTRLTVL.

This clone is medium-sized within its sample. The rearrangement uses TRBV28 and TRBJ1-1, with 8 bases matching TRBD1. The junction had 8 bases not matched to a gene; V was cut back by 4 bases and J by 1 base. This CDR3 is built from 16 residues. Germline V CDR1 and CDR2: MDHEN, SYDVKM. CDR3 sequence reads: CASSWLPGTGNTEAFF. The CDR3 DNA reads TGTGCCAGCAGTTGGCTACCCGGGACAGGGAACACTGAAGCTTTCTTT.

This chain uses TRBV28 with TRBJ1-1, with D perhaps matching TRBD1 (5 bases). CDR3 length: 12 amino acids. The V gene lost 2 bases and the J gene lost 8 bases, with 9 bases spanning the gap. The V gene's germline CDR1 is MDHEN and CDR2 SYDVKM. The DNA for the CDR3 is TGTGCCAGCAGTTTAGGGGGGAGAGAAGCTTTCTTT. This encodes CASSLGGREAFF. Looking up the rest from reference TRBV28 and TRBJ1-1 gives the full variable domain: DVKVTQSSRYLVKRTGEKVFLECVQDMDHENMFWYRQDPGLGLRLIYFSYDVKMKEKGDIPEGYSVSREKKERFSLILESASTNQTSMYLCASSLGGREAFFGQGTRLTVV.

This chain joins TRBV7-9 and TRBJ1-1; no clear D gene. This CDR3 has 13 residues. Deletions cut 5 bases from V and 5 bases from J, with 12 bases between. Germline-derived CDR1 and CDR2 are SEHNR and FQNEAQ (reference sequence). This CDR3 is CASSQEGGTEAFF. Here the CDR3 DNA reads TGTGCCAGCAGCCAAGAGGGAGGGACTGAAGCTTTCTTT.

This clone occurred a few times. The CDR3 protein is CASSPNLRPGGGSYGYTF. In DNA, the CDR3 is TGTGCCAGCAGCCCCAACCTTCGTCCAGGGGGTGGGAGCTATGGCTACACCTTC. The gene calls are TRBV3-1 (or the pseudogene TRBV3-2) and TRBJ1-2, with 7 bases aligning to TRBD1. V lost 4 bases, J lost 4 bases, and 18 bases stayed unmatched. Germline lookup yields CDR1 LGHDT and CDR2 YNNKEL (reference sequence). This CDR3 is built from 18 residues.

This clone has more than one count but fewer than ten. This CDR3 is CASSLSGTYNEQFF. DNA of the CDR3: TGCGCCAGCAGCTTGAGCGGGACTTACAATGAGCAGTTCTTC. The chain uses TRBV5-1 and TRBJ2-1; 7 bases fit TRBD2. The CDR3 covers 14 residues. The germline V gene encodes CDR1 SGHRS and CDR2 YFSETQ. V trimming: 1 base; J trimming: 4 bases; junction bases outside the gene matches: 2.

Here the CDR3 reads CASSQGSGATQETQYF. In nucleotides, the CDR3 is TGCGCCAGCAGCCAGGGAAGCGGGGCTACTCAAGAGACCCAGTACTTC. This chain joins TRBV4-1 and TRBJ2-5; 7 bases agree with TRBD2. V trimming: 3 bases; J trimming: 2 bases; junction bases outside the gene matches: 9. The germline gives CDR1 MGHRA, CDR2 YSYEKL. This CDR3 comprises 16 residues.

V usage is TRBV9 and J usage is TRBJ1-1; D might be TRBD1 (5 bases). V lost 0 bases, J lost 7 bases, and 19 bases lay in between. Germline lookup yields CDR1 SGDLS and CDR2 YYNGEE. This CDR3 spans 16 amino acids. As DNA, the CDR3 is TGTGCCAGCAGCGTAGCTCCGGAGGGACTCCATGGTGAAGCTTTCTTT. Translation gives CASSVAPEGLHGEAFF. Together with reference TRBV9 and TRBJ1-1, the CDR3 gives the full variable domain: DSGVTQTPKHLITATGQRVTLRCSPRSGDLSVYWYQQSLDQGLQFLIQYYNGEERAKGNILERFSAQQFPDLHSELNLSSLELGDSALYFCASSVAPEGLHGEAFFGQGTRLTVV.

The gene calls are TRBV4-3 and TRBJ2-3; a possible D gene is TRBD2 (6 bases). Germline V lookup: CDR1 LGHNA, CDR2 YSLEER. There are 15 residues in the CDR3. With 8 bases removed from V and 2 bases from J, the gap between germline ends came to 17 bases. The CDR3: CASSPGLATTDTQYF. The CDR3 DNA is TGCGCCAGCTCCCCAGGGCTAGCGACCACAGATACGCAGTATTTT.

This clone was counted a few times. The chain employs TRBV13 and TRBJ2-3, with TRBD1 matching 9 bases. Trimming at V came to 4 bases and at J to 2 bases, leaving 7 bases not matched to a gene. CDR3 length equals 16 residues. Germline values: CDR1 PRHDT, CDR2 FYEKMQ (reference sequence). The CDR3 protein is CASSSRDRDFTDTQYF. The DNA of the CDR3 is TGTGCCAGCAGCTCCCGGGACAGGGATTTCACAGATACGCAGTATTTT.

This rearrangement joins TRBV3-1 (or the pseudogene TRBV3-2) to TRBJ1-3; perhaps TRBD1 as D (5 bases). Germline V gene data show CDR1 as LGHDT and CDR2 as YNNKEL (reference sequence). Trimming took 7 bases from V and 1 from J, leaving 8 bases between them. This CDR3 contains 13 residues. The CDR3: CASTAGSGNTIYF. The CDR3, as DNA: TGTGCCAGCACAGCAGGGTCTGGAAACACCATATATTTT.

This clone showed up just once. The rearrangement uses TRBV7-2 and TRBJ1-2; tentative D call: TRBD1 (6 bases). The V end was cut by 3 bases, the J end by 8 bases, with 19 bases between. The CDR3 length is 15 residues. The germline gives CDR1 SGHTA, CDR2 FQGNSA. The CDR3 region is CASSLSLGGAEGYTF. CDR3 nucleotides: TGTGCCAGCAGCTTGAGCCTTGGGGGGGCTGAGGGCTACACCTTC.

V and J are TRBV6-2 or TRBV6-3 and TRBJ2-7; D not certain. From germline, CDR1 is MNHEY and CDR2 SVGEGT. V lost 2 bases, J lost 2 bases, and 7 bases lay in between. The CDR3 has 13 residues. CDR3 protein: CASSYEATYEQYF. DNA for the CDR3: TGTGCCAGCAGTTACGAGGCCACCTACGAGCAGTACTTC.